This entry lists 7 T cell receptor beta chains sequenced from one sample in a study of cytomegalovirus exposure and HLA in healthy donors. PCR employed 60 Vbeta and 13 Jbeta primers. The assay was immunoSEQ multiplex PCR, and TCRdb's table has in-frame clones only and misses some. The sample consists of about 190,000 clones, 85% to 90% of them appearing once. The sample consisted of PBMCs. These receptors came from a man aged 30 to 45 in good health and CMV-seronegative.

The chain joins TRBV11-2 to TRBJ2-6, with D perhaps matching TRBD2 (6 bases). Trimming cost V 3 bases and J 1 base, with 16 bases left between them. The length of the CDR3 is 18 residues. The V gene's germline CDR1 is SGHAT and CDR2 FQNNGV. CDR3 sequence: CASSLGREDISGANVLTF. The CDR3 DNA is TGTGCCAGCAGCTTGGGCAGGGAGGACATTTCTGGGGCCAACGTCCTGACTTTC.

This chain connects TRBV10-2 to TRBJ2-3; 9 nucleotides align to TRBD2. The CDR3 has 17 amino acids. Germline CDR1 reads WSHSY; CDR2 reads SAAADI. V lost 6 bases, J lost 4 bases, and 14 bases stayed unmatched. CDR3 protein: CASRTITGTSLPDTQYF. CDR3 DNA: TGCGCCAGCAGGACCATCACCGGGACTAGCTTACCAGATACGCAGTATTTT.

The chain links TRBV19 to TRBJ1-1; 8 bases align to TRBD1. The CDR3 has 13 amino acids. Germline V CDR1 and CDR2: LNHDA, SQIVND (reference sequence). The ends lost 2 bases at V and 6 bases at J; junction bases unmatched: 2. CDR3 region: CASSIQGASEAFF. The DNA for the CDR3 is TGTGCCAGTAGTATACAGGGGGCCTCTGAAGCTTTCTTT.

This rearrangement joins TRBV6-5 to TRBJ2-6; D gene uncertain. The CDR3 runs 16 residues. Germline V gives CDR1 MNHEY, CDR2 SVGAGI. The ends were cut back, 0 bases at V and 3 bases at J, with 9 bases in the middle. CDR3 loop: CASSYSGGFGANVLTF. The CDR3 nucleotides read TGTGCCAGCAGTTACTCAGGCGGATTTGGGGCCAACGTCCTGACTTTC.

This sequence joins TRBV7-6 and TRBJ2-5; possible D gene TRBD1, 6 bases. V lost 5 bases to trimming and J lost 8 bases, with 15 bases between them. Per the germline V gene, CDR1 is SGHVS and CDR2 is FNYEAQ. This CDR3 spans 13 amino acids. The CDR3 nucleotides are TGTGCCAGCAGCGAACCGGGACACCGTACCCAGTACTTC. Amino acids: CASSEPGHRTQYF.

Here the CDR3 DNA reads TGCGCCAGCAGTGAGTCAGTAGCGGGGAAAGAGACCCAGTACTTC. Protein product: CASSESVAGKETQYF. The chain joins TRBV10-1 to TRBJ2-5, with 8 bases matching TRBD2. The germline CDR1 and CDR2 sequences are WNHNN and SYGVQD (reference sequence). This CDR3 is built from 15 residues. The trim removed 0 bases at V and 3 bases at J, leaving 3 bases unmatched.

V usage is TRBV15 and J usage is TRBJ2-5; possibly TRBD1 for D (5 bases). Between the trimmed V and J ends, which lost 1 base and 5 bases, there was a span of 11 bases. Germline CDR1 LNHNV, CDR2 YYDKDF (reference sequence). This CDR3 spans 14 amino acids. The CDR3 sequence: CATSRGGQGETQYF. CDR3 nucleotides: TGTGCCACCAGCAGAGGGGGCCAGGGCGAGACCCAGTACTTC.